The rows below give T cell receptor beta chains drawn from one sample of a study of cytomegalovirus exposure and HLA in healthy donors. Generated by immunoSEQ multiplex PCR, the TCRdb table keeps only in-frame clones and is missing some. In the table there are 110,000 to 150,000 clones, about 77% of which are singletons. Material: PBMCs. These receptors were collected from a male donor in good health and CMV-seronegative. The CDR3 runs from the conserved cysteine through the conserved F or W. Fields, in order: D gene, CDR3 length, J gene, V gene, clone size, CDR3 protein, CDR3 DNA. The D gene is left open where the match is weak. Some rows mark clone size as missing; the rest say once, few, many or name a class of expanded clone.

TRBD2 14 TRBJ2-1 TRBV6-5 NA CASRAGLAGNEQFF TGTGCCAGCAGAGCCGGACTAGCTGGCAATGAGCAGTTCTTC
TRBD2 14 TRBJ2-1 TRBV11-3 NA CASSLLAGENEQFF TGTGCCAGCAGCTTACTTGCGGGGGAAAATGAGCAGTTCTTC
NA 16 TRBJ2-2 TRBV7-2 NA CASSTPRGGFGGELFF TGTGCCAGCAGCACCCCTAGGGGTGGGTTCGGCGGGGAGCTGTTTTTT
NA 14 TRBJ2-1 TRBV4-1 NA CASSRLLQGYEQFF TGCGCCAGCAGCCGCCTTCTACAGGGCTATGAGCAGTTCTTC
NA 12 TRBJ2-1 TRBV6-5 NA CASRTAYNEQFF TGTGCCAGCAGGACTGCCTACAATGAGCAGTTCTTC
NA 13 TRBJ1-2 TRBV6-5 NA CASSYSRRGGYTF TGTGCCAGCAGTTACTCGCGGAGAGGGGGCTACACCTTC
NA 15 TRBJ2-2 TRBV6-6 few CASREDSSNTGELFF TGTGCCAGCAGGGAGGACAGTAGCAACACCGGGGAGCTGTTTTTT
TRBD2 14 TRBJ2-1 TRBV7-8 few CASRSGTSYNEQFF TGTGCCAGCAGGAGCGGGACCTCCTACAATGAGCAGTTCTTC
TRBD1 16 TRBJ2-1 TRBV4-1 NA CASKRIGQGLYNEQFF TGCGCCAGCAAAAGGATAGGACAGGGCCTCTACAATGAGCAGTTCTTC
TRBD1 12 TRBJ2-7 TRBV9 NA CASSEGASEQYF TGTGCCAGCAGCGAGGGGGCAAGCGAGCAGTACTTC
NA 18 TRBJ2-1 TRBV4-1 few CASSPSLWSVLFYNEQFF TGCGCCAGCAGCCCCTCACTCTGGTCCGTACTCTTCTACAATGAGCAGTTCTTC
NA 15 TRBJ1-4 TRBV5-1 once CASSLVGGGNEKLFF TGCGCCAGCAGCTTGGTAGGAGGAGGGAATGAAAAACTGTTTTTT
NA 15 TRBJ2-2 TRBV6-5 few CASSYSTVNTGELFF TGTGCCAGCAGTTACTCGACAGTAAACACCGGGGAGCTGTTTTTT
NA 13 TRBJ2-5 TRBV6-1 NA CASRLGSVETQYF TGTGCCAGCCGACTAGGTTCCGTGGAGACCCAGTACTTC